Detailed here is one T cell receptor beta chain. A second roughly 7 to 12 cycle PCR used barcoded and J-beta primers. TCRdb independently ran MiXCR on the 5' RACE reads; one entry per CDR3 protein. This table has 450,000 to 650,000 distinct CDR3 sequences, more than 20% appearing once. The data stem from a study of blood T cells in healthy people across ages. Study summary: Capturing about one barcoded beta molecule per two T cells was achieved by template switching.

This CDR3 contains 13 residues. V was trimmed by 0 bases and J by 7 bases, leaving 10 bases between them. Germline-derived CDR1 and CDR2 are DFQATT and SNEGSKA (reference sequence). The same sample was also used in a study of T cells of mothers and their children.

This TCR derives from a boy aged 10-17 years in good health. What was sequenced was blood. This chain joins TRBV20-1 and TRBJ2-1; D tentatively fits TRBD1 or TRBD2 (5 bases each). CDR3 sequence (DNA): TGCAGTGCTAGAGAAACGGGGCGGAATGAGCAGTTCTTC. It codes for CSARETGRNEQFF.